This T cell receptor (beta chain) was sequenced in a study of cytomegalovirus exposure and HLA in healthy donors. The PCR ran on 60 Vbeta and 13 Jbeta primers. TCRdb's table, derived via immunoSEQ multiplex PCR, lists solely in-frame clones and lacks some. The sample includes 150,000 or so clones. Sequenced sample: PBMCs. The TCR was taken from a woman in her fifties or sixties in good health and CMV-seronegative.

This chain's CDR3 is CASSGQGNSPLHF. In DNA, the CDR3 is TGTGCCAGCAGCGGACAGGGTAACTCACCCCTCCACTTT. The chain couples TRBV27 to TRBJ1-6; 8 nucleotides agree with TRBD1. Germline loops: CDR1 MNHEY, CDR2 SMNVEV (reference sequence). Trimming took 6 bases from V and 10 from J; bases not matched to a gene: 5. This CDR3 comprises 13 residues.